The entry that follows covers one T cell receptor (beta chain) sequence. What it binds is not known. This record belongs to a study of T cell responses to AZD1222 COVID-19 vaccine. Across the whole study: Pooling was applied to second doses at about 4 or about 12 weeks.

Study results and caveats: Repertoires in all cases were sampled only once the peak T cell response had passed.

Using immunoSEQ multiplex PCR, the repertoire was profiled, and TCRdb retains in-frame clones only, with some absent. The repertoire consists of 150,000 to 200,000 clones, with roughly nine tenths occurring once and the leading ten covering more than 1.3%. The sequenced sample was peripheral blood, obtained on day 0 of AZD1222 vaccination. The TCR sequence derives from an adult in good health.

The CDR3 DNA sequence: TGTGCCAGCAGTGCCTATAGGGGTAGCACAGATACGCAGTATTTT. Its protein product is CASSAYRGSTDTQYF. The chain combines TRBV28 with TRBJ2-3, with D possibly TRBD1 on 5 matching bases. The V gene lost 5 bases and the J gene lost 0 bases, with 12 bases spanning the gap. The CDR3 totals 15 residues. The germline V gene encodes CDR1 MDHEN and CDR2 SYDVKM.